The 31 T cell receptor beta chains below come from one sample, sequenced in a study of CD8+ T cells in alopecia areata. Regarding treatment: oral pan-JAK inhibitor, 5-10 mg twice daily. Following extraction, RNA underwent reverse transcription to cDNA, which served as the sequencing template. Profiled with immunoSEQ multiplex PCR; TCRdb holds only in-frame clones, not every one. Of roughly 220,000 clones listed, more than 55% are singletons. The sample was CD4+ T cells sorted from blood, taken around week 44, from a patient treated with tofacitinib. These receptors were taken from a human donor with alopecia areata.

The rearrangement links TRBV19 to TRBJ1-4; the D is unclear. V gave up 4 bases and J gave up 7 bases, with 4 bases separating them. The length of the CDR3 is 11 residues. Looked up from germline, CDR1 is LNHDA and CDR2 is SQIVND (reference sequence). The CDR3 nucleotides are TGTGCCAGTAGTAACGCTGAAAAACTGTTTTTT. Encoded protein: CASSNAEKLFF.

This clone was counted a few times. V gene TRBV29-1 combines with J gene TRBJ2-3, with 7 bases matching TRBD1. Per germline, CDR1 SQVTM and CDR2 ANQGSEA. Trimming at V came to 3 bases and at J to 4 bases, leaving 4 bases not matched to a gene. CDR3 length: 13 amino acids. The CDR3 loop is CSVDTGAADTQYF. CDR3 DNA: TGCAGCGTTGATACAGGGGCCGCAGATACGCAGTATTTT.

This rearrangement joins TRBV30 to TRBJ2-3, with D possibly being TRBD2 (5 bases). The V end lost 0 bases, the J end lost 4 bases, and 14 bases lay between the germline ends. Germline-derived CDR1 and CDR2 are GTSNPN and SVGIG (reference sequence). The CDR3 sequence is 15 residues long. The CDR3 protein is CAWSVNRGRADTQYF. For the CDR3, the DNA is TGTGCCTGGAGTGTAAACCGGGGTCGTGCAGATACGCAGTATTTT. Full variable domain (rest looked up from reference TRBV30 and TRBJ2-3): SQTIHQWPATLVQPVGSPLSLECTVEGTSNPNLYWYRQAAGRGLQLLFYSVGIGQISSEVPQNLSASRPQDRQFILSSKKLLLSDSGFYLCAWSVNRGRADTQYFGPGTRLTVL.

This clone was recorded at least ten times. V is TRBV11-3 and J is TRBJ2-2, with D possibly matching TRBD1 (5 bases). Trimming removed 10 bases at V and 2 bases at J, with 11 bases between. This CDR3 has 13 amino acids. Germline V lookup: CDR1 SGHNT, CDR2 YENEEA. The CDR3 DNA follows: TGTGCCACCTTCGACAGAAACACCGGGGAGCTGTTTTTT. This encodes CATFDRNTGELFF.

The J gene is TRBJ1-2, the V gene TRBV27; perhaps TRBD1 as D (5 bases). CDR1 is MNHEY, CDR2 SMNVEV, per germline (reference sequence). V lost 5 bases, J lost 6 bases, and 19 bases lay in between. This CDR3 is 15 amino acids long. DNA of the CDR3: TGTGCCAGCAGTCCCTTAGGCAGGGAGGGAAATGGCTACACCTTC. Amino acids: CASSPLGREGNGYTF.

In its sample, this clone was seen once. This chain joins TRBV29-1 and TRBJ1-1; D not resolved. The germline V gene encodes CDR1 SQVTM and CDR2 ANQGSEA. The CDR3 sequence is 12 residues long. V was trimmed by 7 bases and J by 2 bases, leaving 11 bases between them. The CDR3: CSGEGFNTEAFF. In DNA form, the CDR3 reads TGCAGCGGCGAAGGGTTTAACACTGAAGCTTTCTTT.

This sequence joins TRBV7-2 and TRBJ1-1, with D possibly being TRBD1 (5 bases). The germline CDR1 and CDR2 sequences are SGHTA and FQGNSA. Trimming removed 0 bases at V and 7 bases at J, with 9 bases between. This CDR3 has 13 amino acids. The CDR3 is CASSLAWQGEAFF. In DNA, the CDR3 is TGTGCCAGCAGCTTAGCGTGGCAGGGTGAAGCTTTCTTT.

This clone appeared a few times. The chain employs TRBV7-9 and TRBJ2-3; the match to TRBD2 covers 9 bases. The junction had 4 bases not matched to a gene; V was cut back by 2 bases and J by 1 base. CDR3 length equals 16 residues. CDR1 is SEHNR and CDR2 is FQNEAQ in the germline V gene (reference sequence). CDR3 DNA sequence: TGTGCCAGCAGCTTATGGGCTAGCGGGGGCACAGATACGCAGTATTTT. This translates into CASSLWASGGTDTQYF.

This rearrangement joins TRBV10-3 to TRBJ2-2; D is possibly TRBD1 (6 bases). Germline CDR1 is ENHRY and CDR2 is SYGVKD. Between the trimmed V and J ends, which lost 10 bases and 4 bases, there was a span of 16 bases. The CDR3 runs 14 residues. CDR3 DNA sequence: TGTGCCAGCAACCCCTTAGGGGGCACCGGGGAGCTGTTTTTT. Its protein product is CASNPLGGTGELFF.

This chain connects TRBV7-2 to TRBJ2-1; D is perhaps TRBD1 or TRBD2 (6 bases each). The germline gives CDR1 SGHTA, CDR2 FQGNSA. The V gene lost 5 bases and the J gene lost 3 bases, with 17 bases spanning the gap. CDR3 length: 16 amino acids. The CDR3 sequence: CASSRPRGPHYNEQFF. The CDR3 DNA sequence: TGTGCCAGCAGCAGACCCCGGGGGCCCCACTACAATGAGCAGTTCTTC.

The gene calls are TRBV27 and TRBJ2-7, with 8 bases lining up with TRBD1. The germline V gene encodes CDR1 MNHEY and CDR2 SMNVEV (reference sequence). The CDR3 runs to 15 residues. V lost 3 bases and J lost 5; bases outside the gene matches: 9. Here the CDR3 DNA reads TGTGCCAGCAGTTTTGGGGACAGGTTTATCAACGAGCAGTACTTC. Translation: CASSFGDRFINEQYF.

The V call is TRBV6-5, the J call TRBJ1-6; 7 nucleotides line up with TRBD1. From germline, CDR1 is MNHEY and CDR2 SVGAGI. J gave up 5 bases and V 0 bases, and 4 bases lay outside the gene matches. The CDR3 sequence is 16 residues long. The CDR3 spells CASSYSGTADNSPLHF. CDR3 nucleotide sequence: TGTGCCAGCAGTTACTCGGGGACAGCGGATAATTCACCCCTCCACTTT.

The chain recombines TRBV6-5 with TRBJ1-2, with TRBD1 as a possible D gene (5 bases). The CDR3 has 14 residues. The V and J ends lost 0 bases and 3 bases respectively, with 8 bases between them. Germline V gene lookup returns CDR1 MNHEY and CDR2 SVGAGI. CDR3 region: CASSYSSRDYGYTF. CDR3 coding DNA: TGTGCCAGCAGTTACTCGTCCAGGGACTATGGCTACACCTTC.

The rearrangement uses TRBV30 and TRBJ1-1; no reliable D call. CDR1 GTSNPN and CDR2 SVGIG come from the germline V gene (reference sequence). Trimming left V 5 bases short and J 0 bases short, with 10 bases between. The CDR3 totals 13 residues. CDR3 sequence: CAWFRRVNTEAFF. The DNA of the CDR3 is TGTGCCTGGTTTCGTCGAGTGAACACTGAAGCTTTCTTT. Filled out from reference TRBV30 and TRBJ1-1, the complete variable domain reads SQTIHQWPATLVQPVGSPLSLECTVEGTSNPNLYWYRQAAGRGLQLLFYSVGIGQISSEVPQNLSASRPQDRQFILSSKKLLLSDSGFYLCAWFRRVNTEAFFGQGTRLTVV.

V and J are TRBV25-1 and TRBJ1-2; maybe TRBD1 (5 bases). Germline V CDR1 and CDR2: MGHDK, SYGVNS. The CDR3 sequence is 13 residues long. The V end lost 3 bases, the J end lost 2 bases, and 7 bases lay between the germline ends. CDR3 nucleotide sequence: TGTGCCAGCAGTGAGACAGAAAACTATGGCTACACCTTC. This sequence encodes CASSETENYGYTF.

The rearrangement joins TRBV4-1 to TRBJ1-2, with D perhaps matching TRBD1 (5 bases). This CDR3 region has 13 residues. Trimming removed 1 base from V and 8 bases from J, with 11 bases in between. Germline CDR1 is MGHRA and CDR2 is YSYEKL. The CDR3 sequence is CASSQAQRDGYTF. In DNA form, the CDR3 reads TGCGCCAGCAGCCAAGCACAGAGGGACGGCTACACCTTC.

The chain has TRBV4-3 and TRBJ1-3; TRBD1 agrees at 8 bases. V trimming: 3 bases; J trimming: 1 base; junction bases outside the gene matches: 8. The CDR3 extends over 17 amino acids. Germline CDR1 and CDR2: LGHNA and YSLEER. CDR3 amino acids: CASSHDRGRGSGNTIYF. The CDR3 nucleotides read TGCGCCAGCAGCCACGACAGGGGCCGAGGTTCTGGAAACACCATATATTTT.

The chain recombines TRBV6-5 with TRBJ2-1; D is perhaps TRBD2 (7 bases). Trimming pared 6 bases from V and 3 bases from J, leaving 15 bases between. This CDR3 region has 15 residues. The V gene's germline CDR1 is MNHEY and CDR2 SVGAGI. In DNA form, the CDR3 reads TGTGCCAGCAGCCCAACGGGGGGCGGCTACAATGAGCAGTTCTTC. Residues: CASSPTGGGYNEQFF.

This clone came up a few times. J is TRBJ2-3 and V is TRBV7-2, with 7 bases fitting TRBD1. The CDR3 has 17 amino acids. The V and J ends lost 5 bases and 8 bases, in that order; junction bases with no gene match: 19. Per the germline V gene, CDR1 is SGHTA and CDR2 is FQGNSA. The CDR3 nucleotides are TGTGCCAGCAGCATCCAAGGGAACAGGGGTGGGGTCGGTACGCAGTATTTT. Its protein is CASSIQGNRGGVGTQYF.

This chain joins TRBV7-2 and TRBJ2-7; D tentatively reads TRBD1 or TRBD2 (5 bases each). With 7 bases removed from V and 3 bases from J, the gap between germline ends came to 19 bases. There are 15 residues in the CDR3. The germline V gene encodes CDR1 SGHTA and CDR2 FQGNSA. CDR3 sequence: CASTSGTGYGYEQYF. Here the CDR3 DNA reads TGTGCCAGCACTTCTGGGACGGGCTACGGCTACGAGCAGTACTTC.

CDR3: CASSPGLTRESTEAFF. As DNA, the CDR3 is TGTGCCAGCTCACCTGGATTGACCCGGGAGAGTACTGAAGCTTTCTTT. V and J are TRBV18 and TRBJ1-1; D gene ambiguous. The CDR3 is 16 amino acids. V gave up 3 bases and J gave up 5 bases, with 19 bases separating them. Per the germline V gene, CDR1 is KGHSH and CDR2 is LQKENI.

This chain uses TRBV2 with TRBJ2-5, with 8 bases lining up with TRBD1. V was pared by 6 bases and J by 5 bases, with 11 bases of the junction left unmatched. Germline CDR1 reads SNHLY; CDR2 reads FYNNEI. This CDR3 is built from 15 residues. Here the CDR3 DNA reads TGTGCCAGCAGCCGTACGGACAGGGATAGTGAGACCCAGTACTTC. Amino acids: CASSRTDRDSETQYF.

The rearrangement joins TRBV2 to TRBJ2-1, with 8 bases that match TRBD2. The V and J ends lost 4 bases and 3 bases, in that order; junction bases with no gene match: 5. The CDR3 extends over 15 amino acids. Germline assignment: CDR1 SNHLY and CDR2 FYNNEI. The CDR3: CASSGKTSGYNEQFF. CDR3 bases: TGTGCCAGCAGTGGGAAAACTAGCGGCTACAATGAGCAGTTCTTC. The full variable domain, completed using reference TRBV2 and TRBJ2-1, is EPEVTQTPSHQVTQMGQEVILRCVPISNHLYFYWYRQILGQKVEFLVSFYNNEISEKSEIFDDQFSVERPDGSNFTLKIRSTKLEDSAMYFCASSGKTSGYNEQFFGPGTRLTVL.

J is TRBJ2-3 and V is TRBV7-3, with D hard to call. Germline loops: CDR1 SGHTA, CDR2 FQGTGA. CDR3 size: 13 residues. The V end was cut by 3 bases, the J end by 0 bases, with 4 bases between. CDR3 sequence: CASSFASTDTQYF. In DNA form, the CDR3 reads TGTGCCAGCAGCTTCGCTAGCACAGATACGCAGTATTTT.

The J gene is TRBJ2-1, the V gene TRBV30; no clear D gene. V dropped 3 bases and J dropped 5 bases, with 8 bases sitting between them. Germline assignment: CDR1 GTSNPN and CDR2 SVGIG (reference sequence). The CDR3 covers 12 residues. Here the CDR3 reads CAWSPYDNEQFF. The CDR3 nucleotides are TGTGCCTGGAGCCCCTACGACAATGAGCAGTTCTTC.

The chain is built from TRBV7-7 and TRBJ2-7; perhaps TRBD2 as D (7 bases). The CDR3 loop spans 15 amino acids. CDR1 and CDR2 from the germline V gene are SSHAT and FNYEAQ (reference sequence). Trimming took 5 bases from V and 3 from J, leaving 17 bases between them. Here the CDR3 DNA reads TGTGCCAGCAGCACAACGGCGGGGGCTAGCTACGAGCAGTACTTC. It yields the protein CASSTTAGASYEQYF. Drawing the rest from reference TRBV7-7 and TRBJ2-7, the complete variable domain is GAGVSQSPRYKVTKRGQDVTLRCDPISSHATLYWYQQALGQGPEFLTYFNYEAQPDKSGLPSDRFSAERPEGSISTLTIQRTEQRDSAMYRCASSTTAGASYEQYFGPGTRLTVT.

This sequence joins TRBV29-1 and TRBJ1-2, with a possible D match to TRBD1 (5 bases). The CDR3 runs to 11 residues. Per the germline V gene, CDR1 is SQVTM and CDR2 is ANQGSEA. The V gene lost 8 bases and the J gene lost 8 bases, with 15 bases spanning the gap. CDR3 sequence: CSSHQGGGYTF. Here the CDR3 DNA reads TGCAGCAGTCATCAGGGAGGAGGCTACACCTTC.

This chain uses TRBV6-5 with TRBJ1-1, with D unclear. V dropped 11 bases and J dropped 1 base, with 14 bases sitting between them. Germline assignment: CDR1 MNHEY and CDR2 SVGAGI. The CDR3 is 13 residues long. The DNA of the CDR3 is TGTGCCGCCGCGGTGGGCCCGAACACTGAAGCTTTCTTT. It encodes CAAAVGPNTEAFF.

This clone was found a few times. The V gene is TRBV29-1, the J gene TRBJ1-2; D might be TRBD1 (5 bases). Trimming stripped 4 bases from V and 0 bases from J, with 9 bases between. The CDR3 consists of 13 residues. Per germline, CDR1 SQVTM and CDR2 ANQGSEA. The CDR3 DNA follows: TGCAGCGTTGCGGGGGGGTCTAACTATGGCTACACCTTC. The encoded protein is CSVAGGSNYGYTF.

The chain employs TRBV5-1 and TRBJ2-1; 9 bases agree with TRBD2. V was clipped by 4 bases and J by 0 bases; unmatched bases: 2. This CDR3 spans 15 amino acids. CDR1 is SGHRS and CDR2 is YFSETQ in the germline V gene. CDR3 DNA: TGCGCCAGCAGCGTTAGCGGGGGCTCCTACAATGAGCAGTTCTTC. Its translation is CASSVSGGSYNEQFF. The full variable domain, with the rest looked up from reference TRBV5-1 and TRBJ2-1, is KAGVTQTPRYLIKTRGQQVTLSCSPISGHRSVSWYQQTPGQGLQFLFEYFSETQRNKGNFPGRFSGRQFSNSRSEMNVSTLELGDSALYLCASSVSGGSYNEQFFGPGTRLTVL.

The V and J genes are TRBV5-6 and TRBJ2-7; 10 nucleotides match TRBD1. The germline V gene encodes CDR1 SGHDT and CDR2 YYEEEE. With V trimmed by 4 bases and J by 6 bases, 4 bases remained unmatched. This CDR3 is 13 amino acids long. CDR3 loop: CASSRGTGAEQYF. The CDR3 bases are TGTGCCAGCAGCCGTGGGACAGGGGCCGAGCAGTACTTC.